These T cell receptor beta chains were read from a single sample in a study of blood T cell repertoires in COVID-19. Assay used: immunoSEQ multiplex PCR; TCRdb lists only in-frame clones, some missing. The data hold 40,000 or so clones, with 85% to 90% observed a single time. Sequencing was carried out using peripheral blood. These TCRs come from a human donor in a cohort sampled during active COVID-19. CDR3s include the opening cysteine and the closing phenylalanine or tryptophan. D genes are given only for firm matches. Clone size is given for some rows only: seen once, a few or many times, or a class if the clone is expanded.

j_call	clone_size	d_call	v_call	cdr3_nt	cdr3_aa
TRBJ1-1	NA	TRBD1	TRBV5-1	TGCGCCAGCACCGGGACAGCGAACACTGAAGCTTTCTTT	CASTGTANTEAFF
TRBJ2-7	NA	NA	TRBV18	TGTGCCAGCTCACCACCCAGACAGGTCGAGCTATACTTC	CASSPPRQVELYF
TRBJ1-4	few	NA	TRBV19	TGTGCCAGTAGTATACGTCAGGGAAGTGAAAAACTGTTTTTT	CASSIRQGSEKLFF
TRBJ1-6	once	TRBD1	TRBV5-1	TGCGCCCCACGGGGGACAGGGAGTCCGGCCCTCCACTTT	CAPRGTGSPALHF
TRBJ2-7	NA	TRBD2	TRBV5-1	TGCGCCAGCAGCTTAGGGGTGGGAGCGGGGGATAACGAGCAGTACTTC	CASSLGVGAGDNEQYF
TRBJ2-1	once	TRBD2	TRBV7-3	TGTGCCAGCAGCTCTAGCGGGGGCGCCCCCAATGAGCAGTTCTTC	CASSSSGGAPNEQFF
TRBJ2-5	NA	TRBD2	TRBV10-3	TGTGCCACCCGGACTAGCGGGAGACAAGAGACCCAGTACTTC	CATRTSGRQETQYF
TRBJ1-4	NA	NA	TRBV2	TGTGCCAGCAGTAGCCCCCTGCCTACTGAAAAACTGTTTTTT	CASSSPLPTEKLFF
TRBJ2-7	NA	TRBD1	TRBV6-6	TGTGCCAGCAGGCAGGGGGACACCTACGAGCAGTACTTC	CASRQGDTYEQYF
TRBJ1-6	NA	NA	TRBV13	TGTGCCAGCAGCTTAGACTTCACAGGGAATTCACCCCTCCACTTT	CASSLDFTGNSPLHF
TRBJ1-2	NA	NA	TRBV3-1/TRBV3-2	TGTGCCAGCAGCCAAGATCACAGGTTTAACTATGGCTACACCTTC	CASSQDHRFNYGYTF
TRBJ1-2	NA	TRBD1	TRBV7-3	TGTGCCAGCAGCCCAACAGGGGGTCGTGTTGGCTACACCTTC	CASSPTGGRVGYTF
TRBJ2-1	few	TRBD2	TRBV25-1	TGTGCCAGCAGTGTACCGGGAGGAGGGCGTGAGCAGTTCTTC	CASSVPGGGREQFF
TRBJ1-2	once	NA	TRBV27	TGTGCCAGCAGTCCTGTTACACGGGGCCCAGGGGACTATGGCTACACCTTC	CASSPVTRGPGDYGYTF
TRBJ1-1	NA	NA	TRBV6-5	TGTGCCAGCCTACCGACATCTGTCCGGGAGACTGAAGCTTTCTTT	CASLPTSVRETEAFF
TRBJ1-2	NA	TRBD1	TRBV10-3	TGTGCCATCAGGGAGGACAGGGGAAATGGCTACACCTTC	CAIREDRGNGYTF
TRBJ1-5	NA	NA	TRBV27	TGTGCCAGCAGATCGAGGACAGATAGCAATCAGCCCCAGCATTTT	CASRSRTDSNQPQHF
TRBJ1-1	NA	NA	TRBV27	TGTGCCAGCAGTTTACAGTCTCGCACTGAAGCTTTCTTT	CASSLQSRTEAFF
TRBJ2-2	NA	NA	TRBV30	TGTGCCTGGAGTTGGGCGGGGCCGACCACCGGGGAGCTGTTTTTT	CAWSWAGPTTGELFF
TRBJ1-1	NA	NA	TRBV12-3/TRBV12-4	TGTGCCAGCAGCTCGGGGGGGGAAGCTTTCTTT	CASSSGGEAFF
TRBJ1-1	NA	TRBD1	TRBV25-1	TGTGCCAGCTCACTCCGACAGGGAGGGAACACTGAAGCTTTCTTT	CASSLRQGGNTEAFF
TRBJ1-4	NA	NA	TRBV27	TGTGCCAGCAGTTTGAGAGTTACTGAAAAACTGTTTTTT	CASSLRVTEKLFF
TRBJ2-7	NA	NA	TRBV7-2	TGTGCCAGCAGCTTAGGGGCCAGCTACGAGCAGTACTTC	CASSLGASYEQYF
TRBJ1-3	NA	TRBD1	TRBV5-5	TGTGCCAGCAGCTCCCCCCAGGGGGCCTCCTCTGGAAACACCATATATTTT	CASSSPQGASSGNTIYF
TRBJ2-7	NA	NA	TRBV12-3/TRBV12-4	TGTGCCAGCAACAGGGATTCCTACGAGCAGTACTTC	CASNRDSYEQYF
TRBJ1-5	NA	NA	TRBV9	TGTGCCAGCAGCGTATATGAGGATGGCAATCAGCCCCAGCATTTT	CASSVYEDGNQPQHF
TRBJ2-3	NA	NA	TRBV6-2/TRBV6-3	TGTGCCAGCAGTTACTCCGGTTTCGGAGATACGCAGTATTTT	CASSYSGFGDTQYF
TRBJ2-5	NA	TRBD1	TRBV6-5	TGTGCCAGCAGAAGAATACAGGGGGCAGATGAGACCCAGTACTTC	CASRRIQGADETQYF
TRBJ1-1	NA	NA	TRBV27	TGTGCCAGCAGTTTACGGATGGGGGAGGGCTCGACTGAAGCTTTCTTT	CASSLRMGEGSTEAFF